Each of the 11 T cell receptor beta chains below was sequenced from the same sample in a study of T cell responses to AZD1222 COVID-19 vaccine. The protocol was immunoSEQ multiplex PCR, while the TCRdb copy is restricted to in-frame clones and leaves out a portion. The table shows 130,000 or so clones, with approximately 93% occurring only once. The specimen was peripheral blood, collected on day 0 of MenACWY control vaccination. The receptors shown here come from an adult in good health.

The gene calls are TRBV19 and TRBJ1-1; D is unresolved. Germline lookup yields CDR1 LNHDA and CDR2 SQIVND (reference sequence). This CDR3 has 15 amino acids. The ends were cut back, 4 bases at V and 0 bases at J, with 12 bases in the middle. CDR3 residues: CASSRVTDLNTEAFF. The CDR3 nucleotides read TGTGCCAGTAGTAGGGTTACGGACTTGAACACTGAAGCTTTCTTT.

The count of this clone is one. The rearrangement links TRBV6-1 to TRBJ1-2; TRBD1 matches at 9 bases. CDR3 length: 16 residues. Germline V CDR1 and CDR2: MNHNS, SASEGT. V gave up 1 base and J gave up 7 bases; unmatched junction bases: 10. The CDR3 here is CASSEVWGTGSRGYTF. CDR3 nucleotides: TGTGCCAGCAGTGAAGTGTGGGGGACAGGGTCTCGTGGCTACACCTTC.

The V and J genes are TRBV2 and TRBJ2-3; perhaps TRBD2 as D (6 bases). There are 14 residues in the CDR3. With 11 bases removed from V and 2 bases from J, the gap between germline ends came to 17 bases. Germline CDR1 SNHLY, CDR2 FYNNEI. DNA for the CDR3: TGTGCCGCAGGCTTTGCGGGAAACACAGATACGCAGTATTTT. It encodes CAAGFAGNTDTQYF.

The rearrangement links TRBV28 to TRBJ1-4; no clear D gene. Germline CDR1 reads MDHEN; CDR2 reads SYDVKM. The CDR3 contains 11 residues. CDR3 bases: TGTGTGGCCGGACCGGATGAAAAACTGTTTTTT. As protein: CVAGPDEKLFF.

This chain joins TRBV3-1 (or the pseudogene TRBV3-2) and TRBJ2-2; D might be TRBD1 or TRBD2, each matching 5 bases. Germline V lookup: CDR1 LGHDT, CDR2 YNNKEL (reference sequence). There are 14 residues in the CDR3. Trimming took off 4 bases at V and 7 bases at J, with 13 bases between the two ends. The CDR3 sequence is CASSPSERGGELFF. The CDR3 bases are TGTGCCAGCAGCCCGTCCGAGAGGGGCGGGGAGCTGTTTTTT.

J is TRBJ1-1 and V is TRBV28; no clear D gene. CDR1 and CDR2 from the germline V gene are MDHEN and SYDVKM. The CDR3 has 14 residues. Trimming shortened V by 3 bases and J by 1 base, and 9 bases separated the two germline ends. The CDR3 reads CASSLAGRNTEAFF. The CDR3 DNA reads TGTGCCAGCAGTTTGGCAGGTCGGAACACTGAAGCTTTCTTT. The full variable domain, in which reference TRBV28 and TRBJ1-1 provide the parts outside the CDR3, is DVKVTQSSRYLVKRTGEKVFLECVQDMDHENMFWYRQDPGLGLRLIYFSYDVKMKEKGDIPEGYSVSREKKERFSLILESASTNQTSMYLCASSLAGRNTEAFFGQGTRLTVV.

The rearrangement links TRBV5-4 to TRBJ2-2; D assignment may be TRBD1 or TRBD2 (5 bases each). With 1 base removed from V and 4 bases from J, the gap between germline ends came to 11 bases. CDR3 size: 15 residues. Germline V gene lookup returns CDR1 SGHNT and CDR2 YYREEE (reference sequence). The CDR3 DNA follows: TGTGCCAGCAGCTTGAGCCCGGGACCCACCGGGGAGCTGTTTTTT. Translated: CASSLSPGPTGELFF. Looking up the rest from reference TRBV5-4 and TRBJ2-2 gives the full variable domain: ETGVTQSPTHLIKTRGQQVTLRCSSQSGHNTVSWYQQALGQGPQFIFQYYREEENGRGNFPPRFSGLQFPNYSSELNVNALELDDSALYLCASSLSPGPTGELFFGEGSRLTVL.

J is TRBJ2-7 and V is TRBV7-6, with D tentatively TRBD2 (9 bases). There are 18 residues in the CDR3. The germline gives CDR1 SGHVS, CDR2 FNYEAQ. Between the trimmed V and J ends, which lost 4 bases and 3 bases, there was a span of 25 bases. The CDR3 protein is CASSYPGQDLSGSYEQYF. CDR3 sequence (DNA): TGTGCCAGCAGCTACCCGGGACAGGATCTTAGCGGGAGCTACGAGCAGTACTTC.

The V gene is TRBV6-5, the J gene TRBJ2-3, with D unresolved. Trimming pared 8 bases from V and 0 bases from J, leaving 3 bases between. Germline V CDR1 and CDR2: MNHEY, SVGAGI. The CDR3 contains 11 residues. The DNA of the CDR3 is TGTGCCAGCTTCAGCACAGATACGCAGTATTTT. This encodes CASFSTDTQYF.

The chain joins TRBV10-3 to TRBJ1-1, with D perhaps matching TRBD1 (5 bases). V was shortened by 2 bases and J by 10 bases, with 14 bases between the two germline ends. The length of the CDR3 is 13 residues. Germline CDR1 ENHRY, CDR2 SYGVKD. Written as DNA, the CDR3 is TGTGCCATCAGTGAGCAGGGAGGGGAAGGAGCTTTCTTT. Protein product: CAISEQGGEGAFF.

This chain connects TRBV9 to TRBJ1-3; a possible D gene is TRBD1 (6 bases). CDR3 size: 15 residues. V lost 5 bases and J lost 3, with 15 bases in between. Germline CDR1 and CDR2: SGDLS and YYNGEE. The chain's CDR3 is CASSAIGGDGNTIYF. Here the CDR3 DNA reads TGTGCCAGCAGTGCCATAGGGGGTGATGGAAACACCATATATTTT.